This TCR beta chain was obtained from a study of human T cells and chemical hapten exposure. Findings of the study overall: Against controls, expanded TCRs gave rise to significantly more large CDR3 similarity clusters. Donors in the study had alopecia, meaning their immune response may differ from healthy people's.

Stated time point: patch test 1, 2 weeks after DPC sensitization. Treatment defined: therapeutic diphenylcyclopropenone sensitization with weekly scalp DPC. Remarks on this clonotype: Its target is unknown.

Unique molecular identifiers were attached to individual cDNA molecules during library preparation. TCRdb re-analysed the RACE reads in MiXCR, keeping a single row per CDR3 protein. The table shows around 120,000 distinct CDR3 sequences, with 9% to 13% occurring only once. CDR3 size: 12 residues. Per the germline V gene, CDR1 is SGHTA and CDR2 is FQGNSA. The ends were cut back, 3 bases at V and 3 bases at J, with 3 bases in the middle. Material: whole blood, obtained in connection with sensitization to the hapten diphenylcyclopropenone (DPC). The TCR comes from a woman in her fifties or sixties with alopecia areata. Some clones in this sample may be carry-over from other donors' samples. The chain uses TRBV7-2 and TRBJ1-5; D is undetermined. The CDR3 loop reads CASSFNNQPQHF. CDR3 sequence (DNA): TGTGCCAGCAGCTTCAACAATCAGCCCCAGCATTTT.